This is a list of T cell receptor beta chains from one sample in a study of cytomegalovirus exposure and HLA in healthy donors. Generated by immunoSEQ multiplex PCR, the TCRdb table keeps only in-frame clones and is missing some. The repertoire has 150,000 or so clones, 8.5% to 10% of them found once; the top ten carry 1.5% to 2%. The specimen was PBMCs. The receptors come from a man in his fifties or sixties in good health and CMV-seronegative. The CDR3 runs from the conserved cysteine through the conserved F or W. Fields, in order: V gene, D gene, J gene, clone size, CDR3 protein, CDR3 DNA. The D gene is left open where the match is weak. Some rows have no size entry. The others give once, few or many, or a class for an expanded clone.

v_call: TRBV9
d_call: TRBD1
j_call: TRBJ2-3
clone_size: -
cdr3_aa: CASSVGDRDPDTQYF
cdr3_nt: TGTGCCAGCAGCGTAGGGGACAGGGACCCAGATACGCAGTATTTT

v_call: TRBV19
d_call: -
j_call: TRBJ2-2
clone_size: -
cdr3_aa: CASINPVGAGELFF
cdr3_nt: TGTGCCAGTATAAACCCGGTGGGGGCAGGGGAGCTGTTTTTT

v_call: TRBV18
d_call: -
j_call: TRBJ1-4
clone_size: few
cdr3_aa: CASSPPGKGSEKLFF
cdr3_nt: TGTGCCAGCTCACCACCCGGGAAAGGGTCTGAAAAACTGTTTTTT

v_call: TRBV11-1
d_call: TRBD2
j_call: TRBJ2-5
clone_size: -
cdr3_aa: CASSTPGGLDQETQYF
cdr3_nt: TGTGCCAGCAGTACCCCGGGAGGGCTCGACCAAGAGACCCAGTACTTC

v_call: TRBV6-5
d_call: -
j_call: TRBJ1-2
clone_size: -
cdr3_aa: CASTEGVYYGYTF
cdr3_nt: TGTGCCAGCACTGAGGGGGTATACTATGGCTACACCTTC

v_call: TRBV5-4
d_call: -
j_call: TRBJ1-4
clone_size: -
cdr3_aa: CASSLARAGEKLFF
cdr3_nt: TGTGCCAGCAGCTTGGCCCGAGCGGGTGAAAAACTGTTTTTT

v_call: TRBV6-1
d_call: TRBD1
j_call: TRBJ2-2
clone_size: few
cdr3_aa: CASSEALDRGNTGELFF
cdr3_nt: TGTGCCAGCAGTGAAGCGCTGGACAGGGGCAACACCGGGGAGCTGTTTTTT

v_call: TRBV7-7
d_call: -
j_call: TRBJ2-7
clone_size: -
cdr3_aa: CASSDFLGGEQYF
cdr3_nt: TGTGCTAGCAGCGACTTCCTCGGTGGCGAGCAGTACTTC

v_call: TRBV18
d_call: -
j_call: TRBJ2-6
clone_size: -
cdr3_aa: CASSPSILSGANVLTF
cdr3_nt: TGTGCCAGCTCACCGAGTATCCTGTCTGGGGCCAACGTCCTGACTTTC

v_call: TRBV5-1
d_call: TRBD1
j_call: TRBJ1-1
clone_size: few
cdr3_aa: CASSLAGQAAGAEAFF
cdr3_nt: TGCGCCAGCAGCTTGGCGGGACAGGCTGCAGGCGCTGAAGCTTTCTTT

v_call: TRBV9
d_call: TRBD1
j_call: TRBJ2-5
clone_size: few
cdr3_aa: CASSPRTGQETQYF
cdr3_nt: TGTGCCAGCAGCCCCCGGACAGGGCAAGAGACCCAGTACTTC

v_call: TRBV6-4
d_call: TRBD2
j_call: TRBJ2-3
clone_size: -
cdr3_aa: CASSEGGGGTDTQYF
cdr3_nt: TGTGCCAGCAGTGAGGGCGGGGGTGGCACAGATACGCAGTATTTT

v_call: TRBV7-9
d_call: -
j_call: TRBJ1-1
clone_size: few
cdr3_aa: CASSHGEGKEAFF
cdr3_nt: TGTGCCAGCAGCCACGGGGAGGGGAAAGAAGCTTTCTTT

v_call: TRBV7-8
d_call: -
j_call: TRBJ2-5
clone_size: few
cdr3_aa: CASSPEFGETQYF
cdr3_nt: TGTGCCAGCAGCCCCGAGTTTGGAGAGACCCAGTACTTC

v_call: TRBV21-1
d_call: -
j_call: TRBJ2-3
clone_size: -
cdr3_aa: CASSTAASGGSTDTQYF
cdr3_nt: TGTGCCAGCAGCACTGCGGCTAGCGGGGGGAGCACAGATACGCAGTATTTT

v_call: TRBV19
d_call: -
j_call: TRBJ2-3
clone_size: few
cdr3_aa: CATTEGRPDTQYF
cdr3_nt: TGTGCCACGACGGAGGGCCGACCAGATACGCAGTATTTT

v_call: TRBV29-1
d_call: -
j_call: TRBJ1-2
clone_size: few
cdr3_aa: CSVESFLGLSNYGYTF
cdr3_nt: TGCAGCGTTGAATCCTTTCTAGGACTAAGCAACTATGGCTACACCTTC

v_call: TRBV6-4
d_call: -
j_call: TRBJ1-5
clone_size: few
cdr3_aa: CASSPDSANQPQHF
cdr3_nt: TGTGCCAGCAGCCCAGACAGCGCAAATCAGCCCCAGCATTTT

v_call: TRBV7-8
d_call: TRBD1
j_call: TRBJ1-2
clone_size: -
cdr3_aa: CASSLVLGTGSWGYTF
cdr3_nt: TGTGCCAGCAGCTTAGTATTGGGGACAGGGTCTTGGGGCTACACCTTC

v_call: TRBV30
d_call: -
j_call: TRBJ1-3
clone_size: -
cdr3_aa: CAWGRGSGNTIYF
cdr3_nt: TGTGCCTGGGGCAGGGGTTCTGGAAACACCATATATTTT

v_call: TRBV6-1
d_call: TRBD1
j_call: TRBJ2-2
clone_size: few
cdr3_aa: CASSVGTGNTGELFF
cdr3_nt: TGTGCCAGCAGTGTCGGGACAGGGAACACCGGGGAGCTGTTTTTT

v_call: TRBV30
d_call: TRBD1
j_call: TRBJ2-5
clone_size: few
cdr3_aa: CAWRGQGEETQYF
cdr3_nt: TGTGCCTGGAGGGGACAGGGGGAAGAGACCCAGTACTTC